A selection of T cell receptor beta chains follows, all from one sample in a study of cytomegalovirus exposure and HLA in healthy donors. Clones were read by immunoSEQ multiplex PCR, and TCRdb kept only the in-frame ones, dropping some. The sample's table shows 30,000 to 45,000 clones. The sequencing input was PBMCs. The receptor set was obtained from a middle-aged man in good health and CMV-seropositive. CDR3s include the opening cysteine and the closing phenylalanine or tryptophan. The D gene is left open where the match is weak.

CDR3aa: CASSVTMMNTEAFF; CDR3nt: TGTGCCAGCAGTGTGACAATGATGAACACTGAAGCTTTCTTT; d_gene: NA; v_gene: TRBV27; j_gene: TRBJ1-1
CDR3aa: CASSLALSTTLNEQFF; CDR3nt: TGTGCCAGCAGCTTAGCGCTCAGTACCACCCTCAATGAGCAGTTCTTC; d_gene: NA; v_gene: TRBV7-8; j_gene: TRBJ2-1
CDR3aa: CASIWGGTNEKLFF; CDR3nt: TGTGCCAGCATATGGGGAGGAACTAATGAAAAACTGTTTTTT; d_gene: NA; v_gene: TRBV2; j_gene: TRBJ1-4
CDR3aa: CASSFEREEIEQYF; CDR3nt: TGTGCCAGCAGCTTCGAACGGGAGGAGATTGAGCAGTACTTC; d_gene: TRBD2; v_gene: TRBV5-6; j_gene: TRBJ2-7
CDR3aa: CASSHEGQGTTRGTGELFF; CDR3nt: TGTGCCAGCAGTCACGAGGGACAGGGCACCACAAGAGGCACCGGGGAGCTGTTTTTT; d_gene: TRBD1; v_gene: TRBV2; j_gene: TRBJ2-2
CDR3aa: CACRAPAGTGYTF; CDR3nt: TGTGCCTGCCGCGCCCCGGCGGGGACGGGCTACACCTTC; d_gene: NA; v_gene: TRBV30; j_gene: TRBJ1-2
CDR3aa: CASNRVQGAEEQYF; CDR3nt: TGTGCCAGCAATAGGGTTCAGGGGGCAGAAGAGCAGTACTTC; d_gene: TRBD1; v_gene: TRBV2; j_gene: TRBJ2-5
CDR3aa: CASSLRWGDRTEAFF; CDR3nt: TGTGCCAGCAGCTTAAGATGGGGGGATAGGACTGAAGCTTTCTTT; d_gene: NA; v_gene: TRBV7-9; j_gene: TRBJ1-1
CDR3aa: CASSKDRAGANVLTF; CDR3nt: TGTGCCAGCAGCAAAGACAGGGCTGGGGCCAACGTCCTGACTTTC; d_gene: TRBD1; v_gene: TRBV7-9; j_gene: TRBJ2-6
CDR3aa: CASSYTRQGGYGYTF; CDR3nt: TGTGCCAGCAGTTACACTAGACAGGGGGGCTATGGCTACACCTTC; d_gene: TRBD1; v_gene: TRBV6-5; j_gene: TRBJ1-2
CDR3aa: CASSLGLAGASYEQYF; CDR3nt: TGTGCCAGCAGCTTAGGTCTAGCGGGCGCCTCCTACGAGCAGTACTTC; d_gene: TRBD2; v_gene: TRBV11-3; j_gene: TRBJ2-7
CDR3aa: CSANEKGYTF; CDR3nt: TGCAGTGCTAACGAGAAAGGCTACACCTTC; d_gene: NA; v_gene: TRBV20-1; j_gene: TRBJ1-2
CDR3aa: CASSRTGFSGNTIYF; CDR3nt: TGTGCCAGCAGCCGTACAGGGTTCTCTGGAAACACCATATATTTT; d_gene: NA; v_gene: TRBV11-3; j_gene: TRBJ1-3
CDR3aa: CASSKVLAYVTYEQYF; CDR3nt: TGTGCCAGCAGCAAGGTACTAGCGTACGTAACCTACGAGCAGTACTTC; d_gene: NA; v_gene: TRBV21-1; j_gene: TRBJ2-7
CDR3aa: CASSQAGRERTDTQYF; CDR3nt: TGTGCCAGCAGCCAAGCAGGGCGGGAGAGGACAGATACGCAGTATTTT; d_gene: TRBD2; v_gene: TRBV4-2; j_gene: TRBJ2-3
CDR3aa: CASRESGRAYEQYF; CDR3nt: TGTGCCAGCAGAGAGAGCGGGAGGGCCTACGAGCAGTACTTC; d_gene: TRBD2; v_gene: TRBV6-6; j_gene: TRBJ2-7
CDR3aa: CASKTRTEQYF; CDR3nt: TGTGCCAGCAAGACTAGAACCGAGCAGTACTTC; d_gene: NA; v_gene: TRBV12-1; j_gene: TRBJ2-7
CDR3aa: CASSLAREDEQFF; CDR3nt: TGTGCCAGCAGCTTGGCCCGGGAGGATGAGCAGTTCTTC; d_gene: TRBD2; v_gene: TRBV5-6; j_gene: TRBJ2-1
CDR3aa: CASSPGLAGRNNEQFF; CDR3nt: TGCGCCAGCAGCCCGGGACTAGCGGGCCGAAACAATGAGCAGTTCTTC; d_gene: TRBD2; v_gene: TRBV5-1; j_gene: TRBJ2-1
CDR3aa: CASSAVLGETQYF; CDR3nt: TGTGCCAGCAGCGCCGTACTAGGGGAGACCCAGTACTTC; d_gene: NA; v_gene: TRBV7-9; j_gene: TRBJ2-5
CDR3aa: CASSLESSGSYEQYF; CDR3nt: TGTGCCAGCAGCTTAGAGTCTAGCGGGAGTTATGAGCAGTACTTC; d_gene: TRBD2; v_gene: TRBV11-2; j_gene: TRBJ2-5
CDR3aa: CASSLGLAGVPGELFF; CDR3nt: TGTGCCAGCAGCTTGGGACTAGCGGGAGTACCCGGGGAGCTGTTTTTT; d_gene: TRBD2; v_gene: TRBV7-9; j_gene: TRBJ2-2
CDR3aa: CASSSNPGGAFF; CDR3nt: TGCGCCAGCAGCTCGAACCCCGGGGGAGCTTTCTTT; d_gene: NA; v_gene: TRBV5-1; j_gene: TRBJ1-1
CDR3aa: CASSPVSGGTSSYEQYF; CDR3nt: TGTGCCAGCTCACCAGTTTCTGGCGGGACTAGCTCCTACGAGCAGTACTTC; d_gene: TRBD2; v_gene: TRBV18; j_gene: TRBJ2-7
CDR3aa: CASASGDSSYNEQFF; CDR3nt: TGTGCTAGTGCGTCAGGGGATAGCTCCTACAATGAGCAGTTCTTC; d_gene: NA; v_gene: TRBV12-5; j_gene: TRBJ2-1
CDR3aa: CASSSVGLAGVQYF; CDR3nt: TGTGCCAGCAGCTCCGTGGGACTAGCGGGAGTCCAGTACTTC; d_gene: TRBD2; v_gene: TRBV7-2; j_gene: TRBJ2-7
CDR3aa: CASSPLRENTEAFF; CDR3nt: TGTGCCAGCAGCCCCCTTAGAGAGAACACTGAAGCTTTCTTT; d_gene: NA; v_gene: TRBV11-2; j_gene: TRBJ1-1
CDR3aa: CASSPRPGGQETQYF; CDR3nt: TGTGCCAGCAGCCCTCGCCCAGGGGGCCAGGAGACCCAGTACTTC; d_gene: TRBD1; v_gene: TRBV6-5; j_gene: TRBJ2-5
CDR3aa: CASSFGSQGEQPQHF; CDR3nt: TGTGCCAGCAGCTTCGGGAGTCAGGGGGAACAGCCCCAGCATTTT; d_gene: TRBD1; v_gene: TRBV7-2; j_gene: TRBJ1-5
CDR3aa: CASTSREGARTAQETQYF; CDR3nt: TGTGCCAGCACTTCGCGGGAGGGGGCGAGGACCGCACAAGAGACCCAGTACTTC; d_gene: NA; v_gene: TRBV21-1; j_gene: TRBJ2-5
CDR3aa: CASSIRDGYGYTF; CDR3nt: TGTGCCAGTAGTATCAGGGATGGCTATGGCTACACCTTC; d_gene: NA; v_gene: TRBV19; j_gene: TRBJ1-2
CDR3aa: CASSWGTSDRNEQFF; CDR3nt: TGTGCCAGCAGCTGGGGGACTAGCGACCGCAATGAGCAGTTCTTC; d_gene: TRBD2; v_gene: TRBV5-4; j_gene: TRBJ2-1
CDR3aa: CASSSGLVGEQFF; CDR3nt: TGTGCCAGCAGCTCCGGACTAGTAGGGGAGCAGTTCTTC; d_gene: TRBD2; v_gene: TRBV4-2; j_gene: TRBJ2-1
CDR3aa: CASSSIGSGSAYEQYF; CDR3nt: TGTGCCAGCAGCTCGATTGGGAGCGGGAGTGCGTACGAGCAGTACTTC; d_gene: TRBD2; v_gene: TRBV7-2; j_gene: TRBJ2-7
CDR3aa: CASSEFGAGSTYGYTF; CDR3nt: TGTGCCAGCAGTGAATTCGGTGCAGGGTCGACCTATGGCTACACCTTC; d_gene: NA; v_gene: TRBV6-1; j_gene: TRBJ1-2
CDR3aa: CASSPGLQQFF; CDR3nt: TGTGCCAGCAGCCCGGGACTGCAGCAGTTCTTC; d_gene: NA; v_gene: TRBV27; j_gene: TRBJ2-1
CDR3aa: CASSLGAGGVFNEQFF; CDR3nt: TGTGCCAGCAGCTTAGGAGCGGGAGGTGTGTTCAATGAGCAGTTCTTC; d_gene: TRBD2; v_gene: TRBV7-2; j_gene: TRBJ2-1
CDR3aa: CASSSRLSGNIQYF; CDR3nt: TGTGCCAGCAGCTCCCGGTTGTCGGGAAACATTCAGTACTTC; d_gene: NA; v_gene: TRBV11-2; j_gene: TRBJ2-4
CDR3aa: CASSPDRATYEQYF; CDR3nt: TGCGCCAGCAGCCCGGACAGGGCCACCTACGAGCAGTACTTC; d_gene: TRBD1; v_gene: TRBV4-3; j_gene: TRBJ2-7
CDR3aa: CASSPDPQGRFWNTIYF; CDR3nt: TGTGCCAGCAGCCCAGACCCACAGGGGCGCTTTTGGAACACCATATATTTT; d_gene: TRBD1; v_gene: TRBV7-3; j_gene: TRBJ1-3